These 11 T cell receptor beta chains came from one sample sequenced in a study of shared clonotypes between healthy human individuals. The method was immunoSEQ multiplex PCR; TCRdb's version includes in-frame clones alone and lacks a portion of them. The sample has about 1.1 million clones, 60% to 80% seen once. Sequenced material: memory CD4+ T cells from PBMCs. Noted subset: CD45RA-negative fraction. These receptors were collected from a young man in good health. Some clones in this sample may be carry-over from other donors' samples.

J is TRBJ2-1 and V is TRBV5-5, with D tentatively TRBD2 (6 bases). The CDR3 contains 16 residues. Germline V gene sequence: CDR1 SGHKS, CDR2 YYEKEE (reference sequence). Trimming left V 2 bases short and J 3 bases short, with 15 bases between. The CDR3 bases are TGTGCCAGCAGCTTATATAGACTAGTCCGCTACAATGAGCAGTTCTTC. Amino acid sequence: CASSLYRLVRYNEQFF.

The genes are TRBV27 and TRBJ1-1, with D maybe TRBD1 (5 bases). Germline loops: CDR1 MNHEY, CDR2 SMNVEV (reference sequence). The V end lost 2 bases, the J end lost 6 bases, and 13 bases lay between the germline ends. The CDR3 length is 14 residues. CDR3 sequence: CASSLPFQGAEAFF. In nucleotides, the CDR3 is TGTGCCAGCAGTTTACCCTTCCAGGGAGCTGAAGCTTTCTTT.

For this clone: A read error may be the cause here, since a much bigger clone is one base away. This rearrangement joins TRBV9 to TRBJ2-7; D might be TRBD1 (6 bases). The germline gives CDR1 SGDLS, CDR2 YYNGEE. V was cut by 4 bases and J by 0 bases, with 11 bases left in between. CDR3 length: 14 residues. The CDR3 DNA reads TGTGCCAGCAGCATCCGGGACACCTCCTACGAGCAGTACTTC. Amino acids: CASSIRDTSYEQYF.

This chain joins TRBV6-6 and TRBJ2-5; possibly TRBD2 for D (7 bases). CDR3 length: 14 amino acids. The ends were cut back, 2 bases at V and 5 bases at J, with 12 bases in the middle. The V gene's germline CDR1 is MNHNY and CDR2 SVGAGI (reference sequence). In DNA, the CDR3 is TGTGCCAGCAGTTACGGGGGGGCGGAGGAGACCCAGTACTTC. It is translated as CASSYGGAEETQYF.

The chain has TRBV5-6 and TRBJ1-1; TRBD1 is a possible D gene (5 bases). V shed 4 bases and J shed 5 bases, with 12 bases lying between them. CDR3 size: 13 residues. CDR1 is SGHDT and CDR2 is YYEEEE in the germline V gene. CDR3 region: CASSPTWGTEAFF. The CDR3 DNA reads TGTGCCAGCAGCCCGACCTGGGGGACTGAAGCTTTCTTT.

V is TRBV7-3 and J is TRBJ2-7; 7 bases align to TRBD1. The junction had 2 bases not matched to a gene; V was cut back by 5 bases and J by 4 bases. Germline V CDR1 and CDR2: SGHTA, FQGTGA. The CDR3 is 12 amino acids. The CDR3 reads CASSATGYEQYF. Written as DNA, the CDR3 is TGTGCCAGCAGCGCGACAGGGTACGAGCAGTACTTC. Full variable domain (missing parts from reference TRBV7-3 and TRBJ2-7): GAGVSQTPSNKVTEKGKYVELRCDPISGHTALYWYRQSLGQGPEFLIYFQGTGAADDSGLPNDRFFAVRPEGSVSTLKIQRTERGDSAVYLCASSATGYEQYFGPGTRLTVT.

The V and J genes are TRBV5-1 and TRBJ1-1, with D possibly TRBD1 on 5 matching bases. The CDR3 has 19 residues. Deletions cut 5 bases from V and 0 bases from J, with 26 bases between. Germline assignment: CDR1 SGHRS and CDR2 YFSETQ. In DNA, the CDR3 is TGCGCCAGCAGTGGTGCCAGGGCATCGGGGGATCTTATGAACACTGAAGCTTTCTTT. Translation: CASSGARASGDLMNTEAFF.

V usage is TRBV11-3 and J usage is TRBJ2-1; 8 bases match TRBD2. The CDR3 covers 16 residues. V lost 4 bases, J lost 3 bases, and 8 bases stayed unmatched. Germline V gives CDR1 SGHNT, CDR2 YENEEA. CDR3 DNA: TGTGCCAGCAGCTATAGCGGGATTTTCGACTACAATGAGCAGTTCTTC. Its protein is CASSYSGIFDYNEQFF. The full variable domain, in which reference TRBV11-3 and TRBJ2-1 provide the parts outside the CDR3, is EAGVVQSPRYKIIEKKQPVAFWCNPISGHNTLYWYLQNLGQGPELLIRYENEEAVDDSQLPKDRFSAERLKGVDSTLKIQPAELGDSAVYLCASSYSGIFDYNEQFFGPGTRLTVL.

Written as DNA, the CDR3 is TGTGCCAGCAGCTTTCTCAGCGACCCCGAGGAATACGAGCAGTACTTC. Its translation is CASSFLSDPEEYEQYF. The chain is built from TRBV7-2 and TRBJ2-5; D not certain. The DNA end lines up better with TRBJ2-7; the J call may be wrong. The CDR3 has 16 amino acids. Germline CDR1 SGHTA, CDR2 FQGNSA.

V gene TRBV18 combines with J gene TRBJ1-1; the D gene is possibly TRBD1 (5 bases). Trimming took off 5 bases at V and 0 bases at J, with 7 bases between the two ends. The V gene's germline CDR1 is KGHSH and CDR2 LQKENI. This CDR3 has 13 residues. CDR3 sequence: CASSEGMNTEAFF. In DNA, the CDR3 is TGTGCCAGCTCAGAGGGGATGAACACTGAAGCTTTCTTT.

This clone came up once. With a much larger clone just one base away, this may be a read error. The chain uses TRBV16 and TRBJ2-2; D call uncertain. The CDR3 totals 12 residues. V dropped 4 bases and J dropped 7 bases, with 7 bases sitting between them. Germline loops: CDR1 KGHSY, CDR2 FQNENV. DNA of the CDR3: TGTGCCAGCAGCCCCACCCTCGGGGAGCTGTTTTTT. It is translated as CASSPTLGELFF.